Detailed here is one TCR beta chain. Per the study methods: Reference gene primer amplification yielded estimated nucleated cell counts. Libraries were prepared by immunoSEQ multiplex PCR; TCRdb keeps only in-frame clonotypes and omits some of them. For V, J and clone size, that table is used; D and trimming come from the DNA. This table has around 77,000 clones, more than 70% appearing once. This sample stems from a study of blood T cell repertoires in COVID-19. At the level of the study: Material from acute and convalescent COVID-19 was sourced from the United States, Italy and Spain. Sources were T cells, B-cell-depleted T cells, or PBMCs; the material itself was cDNA or gDNA.

V lost 0 bases, J lost 8 bases, and 20 bases lay in between. The length of the CDR3 is 17 residues. Looked up from germline, CDR1 is ENHRY and CDR2 is SYGVKD. The chain has TRBV10-3 and TRBJ2-1; tentative D call: TRBD1 (6 bases). The source of this sequence is a man aged 80 or over with acute or convalescent COVID-19. The material sequenced was peripheral blood. The CDR3 DNA sequence: TGTGCCATCAGTGAGTCTCCAGGGGTATCGACAACGGATGAGCAGTTCTTC. It yields the protein CAISESPGVSTTDEQFF.